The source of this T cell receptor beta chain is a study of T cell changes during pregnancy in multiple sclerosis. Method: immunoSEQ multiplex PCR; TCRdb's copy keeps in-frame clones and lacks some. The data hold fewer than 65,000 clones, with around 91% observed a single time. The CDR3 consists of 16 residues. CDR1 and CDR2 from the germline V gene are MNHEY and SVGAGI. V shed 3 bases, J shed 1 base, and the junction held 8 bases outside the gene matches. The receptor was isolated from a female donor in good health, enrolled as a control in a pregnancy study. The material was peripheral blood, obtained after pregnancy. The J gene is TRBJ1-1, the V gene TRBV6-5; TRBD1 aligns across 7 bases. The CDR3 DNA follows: TGTGCCAGCAGTTATTACAGGGGTAGGGGGAACACTGAAGCTTTCTTT. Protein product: CASSYYRGRGNTEAFF.